This T cell receptor (beta chain) was recorded in a study of OX40 agonist ivuxolimab in advanced cancers. Across the whole study: Patients undergoing dose escalation presented with hepatocellular carcinoma, melanoma, renal cell or head and neck cancer.

Concerning this clone: Its antigen is unidentified.

If patients had autoimmune disease history or systemic immunosuppression, they were excluded. Study results and limitations: CD8+ T cells were the subset that, on average, had more expanded clones than CD4+.

Here immunoSEQ multiplex PCR was the method, and the copy in TCRdb shows in-frame clones only, minus some. In the table there are about 73,000 clones, about 90% of which are singletons. The specimen was CD4+ or CD8+ T cells sorted from blood, collected in a trial of the OX40 agonist ivuxolimab. The receptor's source is an adult with an advanced solid tumor such as melanoma, head and neck, liver or kidney cancer.

The CDR3 sequence is CASSLLTGFEAFF. For the CDR3, the DNA is TGTGCCAGCAGCCTACTGACAGGGTTTGAAGCTTTCTTT. This rearrangement joins TRBV7-9 to TRBJ1-1; 7 nucleotides agree with TRBD1. The CDR3 is made up of 13 amino acids. After removal of 5 bases from V and 7 bases from J, the junction contained 7 bases not matched to a gene. Germline V gene sequence: CDR1 SEHNR, CDR2 FQNEAQ (reference sequence). Supplemented by reference TRBV7-9 and TRBJ1-1, the full variable domain reads DTGVSQNPRHKITKRGQNVTFRCDPISEHNRLYWYRQTLGQGPEFLTYFQNEAQLEKSRLLSDRFSAERPKGSFSTLEIQRTEQGDSAMYLCASSLLTGFEAFFGQGTRLTVV.